This T cell receptor (beta chain) is drawn from a study of early T cells in non-severe SARS-CoV-2 infection. Study information: Bulk RNA from unsorted whole blood was sequenced; chains were unpaired.

The study, taken as a whole, reports: VDJdb-based matching was biased toward anti-spike CD8 responses and missed private and CD4 specificities.

Unique molecular identifiers were added to individual cDNA molecules. TCRdb re-derived calls from the 5' RACE reads in MiXCR, one entry per CDR3 protein. The sample has 60,000 or so distinct CDR3 sequences, about 15% seen once. This clonotype has at least ten counts. What it binds is unknown. This clonotype was obtained from an adult who was a healthcare worker with PCR-confirmed SARS-CoV-2 infection or an uninfected control (not recorded which). Source: whole blood, taken at baseline.

This CDR3 reads CASSWRGDTDTQYF. The DNA of the CDR3 is TGTGCCAGCAGTTGGCGGGGAGACACAGATACGCAGTATTTT. The chain couples TRBV6-2 or TRBV6-3 to TRBJ2-3; TRBD2 might be the D (6 bases). The CDR3 length is 14 residues. Between the trimmed V and J ends, which lost 4 bases and 2 bases, there was a span of 10 bases. Germline V CDR1 and CDR2: MNHEY, SVGEGT.